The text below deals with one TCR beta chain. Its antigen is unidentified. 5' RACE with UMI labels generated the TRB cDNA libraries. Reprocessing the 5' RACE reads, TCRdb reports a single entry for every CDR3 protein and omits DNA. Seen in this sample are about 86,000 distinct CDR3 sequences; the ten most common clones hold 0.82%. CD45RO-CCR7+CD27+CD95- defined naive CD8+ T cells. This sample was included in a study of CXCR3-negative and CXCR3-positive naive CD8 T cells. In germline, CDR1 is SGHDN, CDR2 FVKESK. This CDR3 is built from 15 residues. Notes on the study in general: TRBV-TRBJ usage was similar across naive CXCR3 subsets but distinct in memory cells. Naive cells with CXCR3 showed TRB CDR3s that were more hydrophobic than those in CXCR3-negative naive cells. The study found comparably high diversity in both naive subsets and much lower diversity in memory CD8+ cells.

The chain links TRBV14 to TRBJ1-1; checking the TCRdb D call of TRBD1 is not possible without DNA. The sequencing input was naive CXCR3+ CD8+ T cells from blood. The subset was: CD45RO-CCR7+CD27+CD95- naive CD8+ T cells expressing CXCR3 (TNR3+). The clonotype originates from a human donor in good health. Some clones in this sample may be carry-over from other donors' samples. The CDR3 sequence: CASSQDYRGTVEAFF. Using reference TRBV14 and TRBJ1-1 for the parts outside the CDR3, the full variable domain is EAGVTQFPSHSVIEKGQTVTLRCDPISGHDNLYWYRRVMGKEIKFLLHFVKESKQDESGMPNNRFLAERTGGTYSTLKVQPAELEDSGVYFCASSQDYRGTVEAFFGQGTRLTVV.